This T cell receptor beta chain was recorded in a study of graft-versus-host responses after intestinal transplantation. With respect to this clone: Antigen unknown.

Per the germline V gene, CDR1 is MGHDK and CDR2 is SYGVNS. V lost 0 bases, J lost 3 bases, and 10 bases lay in between. The CDR3 consists of 15 residues. The data were produced by immunoSEQ multiplex PCR, yet TCRdb's version contains in-frame clones alone and is incomplete. The sample yields about 90,000 clones, about 87% seen once. This sequence was found in a human donor who was the organ donor for an intestinal transplant. The input for sequencing was unstimulated CD4+ T cells sorted from spleen or lymph node cells, taken before transplant. This chain joins TRBV25-1 and TRBJ2-3, with D unresolved. This CDR3 reads CASSEYGAATDTQYF. DNA for the CDR3: TGTGCCAGCAGTGAATATGGCGCGGCGACAGATACGCAGTATTTT.